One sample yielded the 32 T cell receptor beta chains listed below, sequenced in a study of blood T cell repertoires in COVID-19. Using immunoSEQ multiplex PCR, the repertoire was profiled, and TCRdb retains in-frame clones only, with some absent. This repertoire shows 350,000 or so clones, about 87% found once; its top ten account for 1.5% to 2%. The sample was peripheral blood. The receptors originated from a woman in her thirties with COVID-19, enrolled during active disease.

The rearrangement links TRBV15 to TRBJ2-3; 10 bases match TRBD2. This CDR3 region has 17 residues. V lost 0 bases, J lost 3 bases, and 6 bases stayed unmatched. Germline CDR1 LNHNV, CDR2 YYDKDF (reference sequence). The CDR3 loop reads CATSRDWSGGATDTQYF. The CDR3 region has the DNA TGTGCCACCAGCAGAGATTGGAGCGGGGGGGCGACAGATACGCAGTATTTT.

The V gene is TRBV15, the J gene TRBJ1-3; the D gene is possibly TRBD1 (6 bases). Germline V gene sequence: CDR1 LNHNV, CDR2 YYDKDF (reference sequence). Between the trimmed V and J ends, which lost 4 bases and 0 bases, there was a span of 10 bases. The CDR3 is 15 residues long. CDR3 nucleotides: TGTGCCACCAGCACCGACAGGTACTCTGGAAACACCATATATTTT. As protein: CATSTDRYSGNTIYF. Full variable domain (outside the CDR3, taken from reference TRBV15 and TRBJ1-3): DAMVIQNPRYQVTQFGKPVTLSCSQTLNHNVMYWYQQKSSQAPKLLFHYYDKDFNNEADTPDNFQSRRPNTSFCFLDIRSPGLGDTAMYLCATSTDRYSGNTIYFGEGSWLTVV.

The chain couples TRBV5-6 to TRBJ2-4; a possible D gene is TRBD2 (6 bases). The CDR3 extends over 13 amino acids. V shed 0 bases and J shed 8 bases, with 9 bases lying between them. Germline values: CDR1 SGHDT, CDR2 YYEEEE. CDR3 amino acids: CASSLASGDIQYF. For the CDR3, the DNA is TGTGCCAGCAGCTTGGCGTCGGGGGACATTCAGTACTTC.

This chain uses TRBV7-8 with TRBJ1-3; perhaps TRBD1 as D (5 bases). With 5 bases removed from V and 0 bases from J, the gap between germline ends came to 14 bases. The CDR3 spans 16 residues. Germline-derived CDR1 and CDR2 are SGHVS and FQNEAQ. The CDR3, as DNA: TGTGCCAGCAGCCGAGGGGCCGGCTACTCTGGAAACACCATATATTTT. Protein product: CASSRGAGYSGNTIYF.

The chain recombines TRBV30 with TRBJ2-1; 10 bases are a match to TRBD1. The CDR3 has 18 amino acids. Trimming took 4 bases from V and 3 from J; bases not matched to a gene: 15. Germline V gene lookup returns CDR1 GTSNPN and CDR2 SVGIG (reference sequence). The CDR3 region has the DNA TGTGCCTGGATAGGGACAGGGGCCTCAAACCCCGACTACAATGAGCAGTTCTTC. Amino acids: CAWIGTGASNPDYNEQFF.

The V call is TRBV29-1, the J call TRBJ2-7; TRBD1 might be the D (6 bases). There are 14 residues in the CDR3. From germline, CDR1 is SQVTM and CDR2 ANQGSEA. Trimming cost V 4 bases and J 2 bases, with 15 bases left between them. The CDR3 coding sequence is TGCAGCGTTGCACAGGGTCTCCGGCCCTACGAGCAGTACTTC. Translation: CSVAQGLRPYEQYF.

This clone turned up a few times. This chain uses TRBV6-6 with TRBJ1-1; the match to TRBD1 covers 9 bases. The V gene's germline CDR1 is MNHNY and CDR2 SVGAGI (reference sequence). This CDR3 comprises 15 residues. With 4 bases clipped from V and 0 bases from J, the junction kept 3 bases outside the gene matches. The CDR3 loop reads CASSSRTGVNTEAFF. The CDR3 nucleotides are TGTGCCAGCAGTTCGAGGACAGGGGTGAACACTGAAGCTTTCTTT.

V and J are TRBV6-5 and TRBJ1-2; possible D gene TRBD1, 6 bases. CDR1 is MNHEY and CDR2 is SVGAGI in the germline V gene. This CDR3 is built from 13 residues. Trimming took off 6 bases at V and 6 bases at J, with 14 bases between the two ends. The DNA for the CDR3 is TGTGCCAGCAGACCCCCAGGGGTTGATGGCTACACCTTC. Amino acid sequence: CASRPPGVDGYTF.

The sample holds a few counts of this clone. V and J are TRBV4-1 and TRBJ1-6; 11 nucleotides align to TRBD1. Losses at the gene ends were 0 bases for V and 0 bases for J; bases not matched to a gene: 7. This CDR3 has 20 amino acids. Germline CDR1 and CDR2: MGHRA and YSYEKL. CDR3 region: CASSQDGTGGRSSYNSPLHF. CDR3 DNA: TGCGCCAGCAGCCAAGATGGGACAGGGGGAAGGAGCTCCTATAATTCACCCCTCCACTTT.

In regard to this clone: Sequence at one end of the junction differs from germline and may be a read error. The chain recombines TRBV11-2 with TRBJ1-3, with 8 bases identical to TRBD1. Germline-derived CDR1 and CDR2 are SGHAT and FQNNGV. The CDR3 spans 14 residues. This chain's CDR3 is CASSVDRGTNTIYF. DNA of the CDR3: TGTGCCAGCAGCGTAGACAGGGGAACAAACACCATATATTTT. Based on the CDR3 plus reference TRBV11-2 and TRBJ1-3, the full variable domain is EAGVAQSPRYKIIEKRQSVAFWCNPISGHATLYWYQQILGQGPKLLIQFQNNGVVDDSQLPKDRFSAERLKGVDSTLKIQPAKLEDSAVYLCASSVDRGTNTIYFGEGSWLTVV.

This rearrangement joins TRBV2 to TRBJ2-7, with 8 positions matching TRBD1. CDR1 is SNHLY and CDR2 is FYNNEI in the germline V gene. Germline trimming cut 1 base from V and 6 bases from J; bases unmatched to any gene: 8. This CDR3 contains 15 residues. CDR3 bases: TGTGCCAGCAGTGAAGGGGAGACAGGGGTATCCGAGCAGTACGTC. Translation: CASSEGETGVSEQYV.

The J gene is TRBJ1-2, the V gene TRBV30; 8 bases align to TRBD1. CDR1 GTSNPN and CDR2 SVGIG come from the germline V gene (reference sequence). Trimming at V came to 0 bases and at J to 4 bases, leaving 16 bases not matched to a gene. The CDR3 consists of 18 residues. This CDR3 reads CAWSVQGAVRIRGYGYTF. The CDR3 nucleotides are TGTGCCTGGAGTGTTCAGGGGGCGGTTCGTATCCGGGGCTATGGCTACACCTTC.

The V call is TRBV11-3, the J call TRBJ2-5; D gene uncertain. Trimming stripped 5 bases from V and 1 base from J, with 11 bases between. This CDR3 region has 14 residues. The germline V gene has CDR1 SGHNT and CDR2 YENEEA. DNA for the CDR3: TGTGCCAGCAGCCCATTACGGAGCCAAGAGACCCAGTACTTC. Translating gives CASSPLRSQETQYF.

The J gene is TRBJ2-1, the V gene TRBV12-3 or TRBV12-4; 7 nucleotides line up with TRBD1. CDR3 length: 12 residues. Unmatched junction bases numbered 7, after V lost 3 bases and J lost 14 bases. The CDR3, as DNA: TGTGCCAGCAGTTTTGCAGGGGGTCCCAAGTTCTTC. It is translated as CASSFAGGPKFF.

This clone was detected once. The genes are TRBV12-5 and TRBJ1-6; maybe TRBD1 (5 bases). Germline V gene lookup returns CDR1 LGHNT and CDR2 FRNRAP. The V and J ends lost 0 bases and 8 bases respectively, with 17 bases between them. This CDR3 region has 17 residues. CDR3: CASGLVPGGAGDSPLHF. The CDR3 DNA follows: TGTGCTAGTGGTTTGGTACCAGGCGGGGCAGGAGATTCACCCCTCCACTTT.

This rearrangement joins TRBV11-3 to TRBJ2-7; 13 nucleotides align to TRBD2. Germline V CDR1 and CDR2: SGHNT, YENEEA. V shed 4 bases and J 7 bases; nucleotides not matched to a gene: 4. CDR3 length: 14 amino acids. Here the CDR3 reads CASSWTSGGREQYF. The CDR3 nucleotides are TGTGCCAGCAGCTGGACTAGCGGGGGCCGTGAGCAGTACTTC. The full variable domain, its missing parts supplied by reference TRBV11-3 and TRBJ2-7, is EAGVVQSPRYKIIEKKQPVAFWCNPISGHNTLYWYLQNLGQGPELLIRYENEEAVDDSQLPKDRFSAERLKGVDSTLKIQPAELGDSAVYLCASSWTSGGREQYFGPGTRLTVT.

The CDR3, as DNA: TGTGCCAGAAGCTGGGACAGGCTTCAAGAGACCCAGTACTTC. Protein: CARSWDRLQETQYF. The chain has TRBV7-5 and TRBJ2-5; the table's TRBD1 call for D was not verified on the DNA. TRBV7-5 is designated a pseudogene. This CDR3 contains 14 residues.

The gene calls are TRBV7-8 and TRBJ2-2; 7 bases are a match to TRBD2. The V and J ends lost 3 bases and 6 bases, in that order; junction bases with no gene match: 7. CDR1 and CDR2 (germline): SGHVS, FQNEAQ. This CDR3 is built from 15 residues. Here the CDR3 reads CASSFRTSPPGELFF. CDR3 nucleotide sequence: TGTGCCAGCAGCTTCCGGACTAGTCCACCCGGGGAGCTGTTTTTT. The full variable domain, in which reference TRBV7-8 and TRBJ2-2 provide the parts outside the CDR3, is GAGVSQSPRYKVAKRGQDVALRCDPISGHVSLFWYQQALGQGPEFLTYFQNEAQLDKSGLPSDRFFAERPEGSVSTLKIQRTQQEDSAVYLCASSFRTSPPGELFFGEGSRLTVL.

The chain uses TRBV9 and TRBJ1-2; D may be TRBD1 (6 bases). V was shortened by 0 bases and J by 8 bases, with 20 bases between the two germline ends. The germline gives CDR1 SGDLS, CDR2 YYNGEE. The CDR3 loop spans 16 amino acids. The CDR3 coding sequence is TGTGCCAGCAGCGTAGGCTACGGGTCAGGGGTAACGGGCTACACCTTC. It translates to CASSVGYGSGVTGYTF.

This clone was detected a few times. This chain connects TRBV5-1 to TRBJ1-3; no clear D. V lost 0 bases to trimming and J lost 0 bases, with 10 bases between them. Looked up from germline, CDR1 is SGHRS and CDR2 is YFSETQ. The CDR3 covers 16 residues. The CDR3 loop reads CASSLVGSISGNTIYF. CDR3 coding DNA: TGCGCCAGCAGCTTGGTAGGGAGTATCTCTGGAAACACCATATATTTT.

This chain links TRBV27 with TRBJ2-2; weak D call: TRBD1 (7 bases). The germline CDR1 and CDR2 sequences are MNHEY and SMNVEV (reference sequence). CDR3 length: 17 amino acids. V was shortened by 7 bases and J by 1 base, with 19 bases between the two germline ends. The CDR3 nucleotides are TGTGCCAGCATCCCAAGGGAGGACAGGAAGAACACCGGGGAGCTGTTTTTT. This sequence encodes CASIPREDRKNTGELFF.

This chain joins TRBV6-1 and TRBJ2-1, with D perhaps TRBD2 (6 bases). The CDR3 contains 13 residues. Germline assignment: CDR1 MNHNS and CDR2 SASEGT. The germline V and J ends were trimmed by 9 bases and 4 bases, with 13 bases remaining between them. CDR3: CASFAGGYNEQFF. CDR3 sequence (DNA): TGTGCCAGTTTTGCTGGGGGGTACAATGAGCAGTTCTTC.

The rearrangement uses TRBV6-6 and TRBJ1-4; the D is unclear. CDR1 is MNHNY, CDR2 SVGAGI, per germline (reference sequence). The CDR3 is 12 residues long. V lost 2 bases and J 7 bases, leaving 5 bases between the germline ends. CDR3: CASSYEGEKLFF. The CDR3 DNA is TGTGCCAGCAGTTACGAGGGTGAAAAACTGTTTTTT.

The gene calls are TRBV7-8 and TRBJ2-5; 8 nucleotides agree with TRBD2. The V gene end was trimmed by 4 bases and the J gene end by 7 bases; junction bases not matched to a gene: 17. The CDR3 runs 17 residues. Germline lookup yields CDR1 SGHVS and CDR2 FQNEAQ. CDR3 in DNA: TGTGCCAGCAGCTCGTCACACGGGACTAGGGGCCCCGGGACCCAGTACTTC. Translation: CASSSSHGTRGPGTQYF.

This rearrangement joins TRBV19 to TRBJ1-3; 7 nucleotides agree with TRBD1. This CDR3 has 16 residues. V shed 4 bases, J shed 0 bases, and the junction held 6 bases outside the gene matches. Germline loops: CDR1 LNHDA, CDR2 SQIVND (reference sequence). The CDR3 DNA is TGTGCCAGTAGTACTACGACAGGGAGCTCTGGAAACACCATATATTTT. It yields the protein CASSTTTGSSGNTIYF.

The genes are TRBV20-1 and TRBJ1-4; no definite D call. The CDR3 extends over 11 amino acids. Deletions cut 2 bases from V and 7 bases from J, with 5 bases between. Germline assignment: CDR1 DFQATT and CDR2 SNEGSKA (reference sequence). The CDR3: CSARSGEKLFF. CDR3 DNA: TGCAGTGCTAGAAGCGGTGAAAAACTGTTTTTT.

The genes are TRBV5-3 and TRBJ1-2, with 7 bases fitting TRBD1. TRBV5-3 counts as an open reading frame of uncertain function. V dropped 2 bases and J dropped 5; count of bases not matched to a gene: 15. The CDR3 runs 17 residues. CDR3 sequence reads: CARSLIDRNWTGYGYTF. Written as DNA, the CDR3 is TGTGCCAGAAGCTTAATCGATCGTAACTGGACAGGTTATGGCTACACCTTC.

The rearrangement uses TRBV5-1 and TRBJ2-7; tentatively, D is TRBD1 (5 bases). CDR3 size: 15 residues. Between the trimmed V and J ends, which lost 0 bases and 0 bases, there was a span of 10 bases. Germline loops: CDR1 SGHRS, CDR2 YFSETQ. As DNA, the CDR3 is TGCGCCAGCAGCTTGGACACAGGCAGCTCCTACGAGCAGTACGTC. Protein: CASSLDTGSSYEQYV.

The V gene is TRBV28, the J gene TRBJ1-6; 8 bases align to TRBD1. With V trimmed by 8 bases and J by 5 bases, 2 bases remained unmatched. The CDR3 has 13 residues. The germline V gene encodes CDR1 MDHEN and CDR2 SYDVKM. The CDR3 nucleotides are TGTGCCAGCCAGGACAGGGATAATTCACCCCTCCACTTT. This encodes CASQDRDNSPLHF.

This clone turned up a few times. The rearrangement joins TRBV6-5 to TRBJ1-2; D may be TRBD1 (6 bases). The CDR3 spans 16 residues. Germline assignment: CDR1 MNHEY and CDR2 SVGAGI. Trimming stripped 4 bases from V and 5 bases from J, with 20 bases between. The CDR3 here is CASSSLGGALLYGYTF. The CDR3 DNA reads TGTGCCAGCAGTTCCCTTGGGGGGGCCCTCCTTTATGGCTACACCTTC.

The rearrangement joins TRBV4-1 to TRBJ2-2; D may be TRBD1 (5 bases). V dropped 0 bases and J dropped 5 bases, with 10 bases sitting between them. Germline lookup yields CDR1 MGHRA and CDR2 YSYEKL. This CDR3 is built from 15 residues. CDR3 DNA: TGCGCCAGCAGCCAAGAGTGGGGCGTGACCGGGGAGCTGTTTTTT. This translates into CASSQEWGVTGELFF.

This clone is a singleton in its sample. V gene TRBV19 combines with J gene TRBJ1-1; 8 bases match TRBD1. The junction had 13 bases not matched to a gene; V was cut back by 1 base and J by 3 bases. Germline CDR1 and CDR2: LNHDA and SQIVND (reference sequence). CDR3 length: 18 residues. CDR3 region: CASSIVGPDRVFHTEAFF. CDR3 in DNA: TGTGCCAGTAGTATAGTAGGTCCGGACAGGGTGTTCCACACTGAAGCTTTCTTT. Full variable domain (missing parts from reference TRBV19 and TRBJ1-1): DGGITQSPKYLFRKEGQNVTLSCEQNLNHDAMYWYRQDPGQGLRLIYYSQIVNDFQKGDIAEGYSVSREKKESFPLTVTSAQKNPTAFYLCASSIVGPDRVFHTEAFFGQGTRLTVV.